These T cell receptor beta chains were read from a single sample in a study of identical twins. TCRdb independently ran MiXCR on the 5' RACE reads; one entry per CDR3 protein. Among about 660,000 distinct CDR3 sequences listed, over 8.5% were seen once. The sample was also linked to a second study, of yellow fever vaccine responses in identical twins.

Material for sequencing was PBMCs. The receptors derive from a woman between 18 and 29 years old in good health. CDR3s include the opening cysteine and the closing phenylalanine or tryptophan. A D gene is named only where the DNA matches it firmly. The listing skips clone size in some rows; elsewhere it reads once, few, many or a size class.

d_call j_call v_call clone_size cdr3_aa cdr3_nt
TRBD1 TRBJ2-7 TRBV27 NA CASSFRTGPYEQYF TGTGCCAGCAGTTTTAGGACAGGGCCCTACGAGCAGTACTTC
TRBD1 TRBJ2-7 TRBV20-1 NA CSARSSGTVNYEQYF TGCAGTGCTAGGTCGTCCGGGACAGTTAACTACGAGCAGTACTTC
TRBD1 TRBJ2-3 TRBV9 NA CASSVRGQEVLDTQYF TGTGCCAGCAGCGTCAGGGGGCAAGAGGTTTTGGATACGCAGTATTTT
NA TRBJ1-1 TRBV7-8 many CASSPRGVGTEAFF TGTGCCAGCAGCCCCCGAGGTGTGGGCACTGAAGCTTTCTTT
NA TRBJ2-1 TRBV24-1 NA CATSVGGSGTPTYNEQFF TGTGCCACCAGTGTCGGGGGGTCGGGGACACCTACCTACAATGAGCAGTTCTTC
TRBD2 TRBJ2-7 TRBV7-8 few CASSLGLAAHNEQYF TGTGCCAGCAGCCTGGGACTAGCGGCACATAACGAGCAGTACTTC
NA TRBJ2-7 TRBV7-2 few CASSLAGTTSYEQYF TGTGCCAGCAGCTTAGCCGGGACCACCTCCTACGAGCAGTACTTC
TRBD2 TRBJ2-7 TRBV7-2 few CASSLYGLAETYEQYF TGTGCCAGCAGCCTTTACGGGCTAGCGGAAACCTACGAGCAGTACTTC
NA TRBJ1-5 TRBV6-1 few CASSEAGHYDQPQHF TGTGCCAGCAGTGAAGCGGGGCATTACGATCAGCCCCAGCATTTT
NA TRBJ2-7 TRBV7-2 NA CASSITGASYEQYF TGTGCCAGCAGCATAACGGGGGCCTCCTACGAGCAGTACTTC
NA TRBJ1-2 TRBV6-1 NA CASSEQNNYGYTF TGTGCCAGCAGTGAACAGAATAACTATGGCTACACCTTC
TRBD2 TRBJ2-5 TRBV6-1 once CASGERGGRETQYF TGTGCCAGCGGAGAACGGGGGGGGCGGGAGACCCAGTACTTC
TRBD1 TRBJ2-7 TRBV24-1 NA CATSALSPGTGNYEQYF TGTGCCACCAGTGCTCTTAGCCCCGGGACAGGGAACTACGAGCAGTACTTC
TRBD1 TRBJ2-7 TRBV6-1 NA CASSPDRVRAYEQYF TGTGCCAGCAGCCCGGACAGGGTTAGGGCCTACGAGCAGTACTTC
NA TRBJ2-3 TRBV6-5 few CASSYPRGPSTDTQYF TGTGCCAGCAGTTATCCGAGGGGTCCTAGCACAGATACGCAGTATTTT
NA TRBJ2-5 TRBV29-1 NA CSSRRSGEETQYF TGCAGCTCTCGACGCTCAGGGGAAGAGACCCAGTACTTC
NA TRBJ1-3 TRBV29-1 few CSVASDGYSGNTIYF TGCAGCGTTGCGTCGGACGGTTACTCTGGAAACACCATATATTTT
TRBD1 TRBJ2-3 TRBV3-1 many CASSAVTGGTYRTRDTQYF TGTGCCAGCAGTGCCGTGACAGGGGGTACTTACAGAACCCGGGATACGCAGTATTTT
TRBD2 TRBJ2-1 TRBV24-1 many CATSESSGGQFF TGTGCCACCAGTGAGTCCAGCGGGGGGCAGTTCTTC
NA TRBJ2-4 TRBV7-9 NA CASSDTRAKNIQYF TGTGCCAGCAGCGACACTCGAGCCAAAAACATTCAGTACTTC
NA TRBJ2-5 TRBV20-1 NA CSGGGQETQYF TGCAGTGGTGGGGGGCAAGAGACCCAGTACTTC
NA TRBJ1-1 TRBV19 few CASNPPLKPNTEAFF TGTGCCAGTAACCCCCCCCTTAAGCCGAACACTGAAGCTTTCTTT
NA TRBJ1-6 TRBV7-9 few CATRTVNNSPLHF TGTGCCACCCGGACCGTTAATAATTCACCCCTCCACTTT
NA TRBJ2-7 TRBV29-1 few CSVAYWGGEYEQYF TGCAGCGTTGCCTATTGGGGGGGCGAGTACGAGCAGTACTTC
NA TRBJ1-1 TRBV18 NA CASSPFPGEVTEAFF TGTGCCAGCTCACCCTTCCCCGGGGAGGTCACTGAAGCTTTCTTT
TRBD2 TRBJ2-2 TRBV6-5 NA CASSYSGGGPAGELFF TGTGCCAGCAGTTACTCTGGGGGGGGACCAGCCGGGGAGCTGTTTTTT
NA TRBJ1-4 TRBV11-2 NA CASSLGTGPSNEKLFF TGTGCCAGCAGCTTAGGTACCGGGCCCTCTAATGAAAAACTGTTTTTT
TRBD2 TRBJ2-3 TRBV4-1 many CASSQESGMGTDTQYF TGCGCCAGCAGCCAAGAGAGCGGGATGGGCACAGATACGCAGTATTTT
NA TRBJ2-6 TRBV7-3 few CASSQRTGSGANVLTF TGTGCCAGCAGCCAACGAACAGGGTCTGGGGCCAACGTCCTGACTTTC
NA TRBJ2-7 TRBV14 NA CASSQVETASYEQYF TGTGCCAGCAGCCAAGTGGAGACAGCTTCCTACGAGCAGTACTTC
TRBD2 TRBJ2-1 TRBV7-9 NA CASSPAPGGGNEQFF TGTGCCAGCAGTCCCGCCCCGGGGGGTGGGAATGAGCAGTTCTTC
NA TRBJ1-4 TRBV7-9 many CASSFGTGSSEKLFF TGTGCCAGCAGCTTTGGAACAGGGAGTAGTGAAAAACTGTTTTTT
NA TRBJ1-2 TRBV9 many CASSVGGFSHANYGYTF TGTGCCAGCAGCGTAGGCGGCTTCAGCCACGCTAACTATGGCTACACCTTC
TRBD1 TRBJ2-1 TRBV5-1 many CASRNRDRGYSSYNEQFF TGCGCCAGCCGCAACCGTGACAGGGGCTATAGCTCCTACAATGAGCAGTTCTTC
NA TRBJ2-2 TRBV5-6 NA CASSSPGQYTGELFF TGTGCCAGCAGCTCTCCGGGGCAGTACACCGGGGAGCTGTTTTTT
TRBD1 TRBJ1-2 TRBV29-1 many CSAWTGGVYGYTF TGCAGCGCTTGGACAGGGGGCGTCTATGGCTACACCTTC
NA TRBJ2-7 TRBV25-1 NA CASSEVPTGPFDEQYF TGTGCCAGCAGTGAGGTTCCGACAGGTCCCTTTGACGAGCAGTACTTC
NA TRBJ2-1 TRBV20-1 once CSASTRNNEQFF TGCAGTGCTAGTACTAGAAACAATGAGCAGTTCTTC
TRBD2 TRBJ2-7 TRBV28 few CASSPPLSGGAGEQYF TGTGCCAGCAGTCCCCCCCTGAGCGGGGGGGCCGGAGAGCAGTACTTC
NA TRBJ1-1 TRBV14 many CASSKRSQGGYVMNTEAFF TGTGCCAGCAGCAAAAGGTCGCAGGGAGGCTACGTCATGAACACTGAAGCTTTCTTT
NA TRBJ2-1 TRBV5-1 NA CASSSTGPEQFF TGCGCCAGCAGCTCCACAGGTCCCGAGCAGTTCTTC
NA TRBJ2-5 TRBV6-1 few CASSEAQYQETQYF TGTGCCAGCAGTGAAGCCCAGTACCAAGAGACCCAGTACTTC
TRBD2 TRBJ2-2 TRBV5-1 NA CASSPRLAGVDLSNTGELFF TGCGCCAGCAGCCCTCGACTAGCGGGGGTAGATTTATCGAACACCGGGGAGCTGTTTTTT
TRBD2 TRBJ2-7 TRBV6-1 NA CASRTGTKDPYEQYF TGTGCCAGCAGAACCGGGACTAAGGACCCCTACGAGCAGTACTTC
NA TRBJ1-1 TRBV30 few CAWSVQENTEAFF TGTGCCTGGAGTGTACAAGAGAACACTGAAGCTTTCTTT
TRBD2 TRBJ2-3 TRBV7-2 NA CASSPDGLAGVDTQYF TGTGCCAGCAGCCCGGATGGACTAGCGGGAGTTGATACGCAGTATTTT
NA TRBJ2-3 TRBV7-2 few CASSHTTGPSQYF TGTGCCAGCAGCCATACGACGGGACCATCGCAGTATTTT
NA TRBJ2-7 TRBV7-9 NA CASSFRDLAYEQYF TGTGCCAGCAGCTTCCGGGACCTCGCCTACGAGCAGTACTTC
NA TRBJ2-5 TRBV6-2/TRBV6-3 few CASSYIANRPQETQYF TGTGCCAGCAGTTACATCGCGAACCGGCCCCAAGAGACCCAGTACTTC
TRBD1 TRBJ1-2 TRBV9 few CASSVQPGGMGYTF TGTGCCAGCAGCGTACAACCAGGGGGCATGGGCTACACCTTC
NA TRBJ2-2 TRBV7-8 many CASHRDGNTGELFF TGTGCCAGCCACCGGGACGGGAACACCGGGGAGCTGTTTTTT
NA TRBJ2-7 TRBV20-1 few CSARDTGSLAYEQYF TGCAGTGCTAGAGATACAGGGTCTCTTGCCTACGAGCAGTACTTC
NA TRBJ2-5 TRBV18 few CASSPQTTQETQYF TGTGCCAGCTCACCCCAAACGACCCAAGAGACCCAGTACTTC
NA TRBJ2-3 TRBV6-1 few CASSPRDRRSDTQYF TGTGCCAGCAGCCCCCGGGACCGACGTTCAGATACGCAGTATTTT
TRBD2 TRBJ2-5 TRBV12-3/TRBV12-4 NA CASSDGLAGGKETQYF TGTGCCAGCAGCGATGGACTAGCGGGGGGGAAAGAGACCCAGTACTTC
TRBD2 TRBJ2-3 TRBV5-1 many CASSTSAGTDTQYF TGCGCCAGCAGCACATCAGCGGGGACAGATACGCAGTATTTT
NA TRBJ2-3 TRBV12-3/TRBV12-4 few CASIRGSTDTQYF TGTGCCAGCATCCGGGGCAGCACAGATACGCAGTATTTT
TRBD1 TRBJ1-3 TRBV7-6 NA CASSFSGTVGNTIYF TGTGCCAGCAGCTTCTCCGGGACAGTTGGAAACACCATATATTTT
TRBD2 TRBJ2-3 TRBV6-1 NA CASSTSSSGSPDTQYF TGTGCCAGCAGCACCTCCTCCAGCGGGAGTCCAGATACGCAGTATTTT
NA TRBJ2-1 TRBV7-2 few CASSLRAGLSYNEQFF TGTGCCAGCAGCTTAAGGGCGGGATTGTCCTACAATGAGCAGTTCTTC